The 3 T cell receptor beta chains reported below all come from one sample, sequenced in a study of breast tumors, draining lymph nodes, adjacent tissues. TCRdb reprocessed the multiplex PCR reads via MiXCR and lists one record per CDR3 protein. The sample comprises around 250,000 distinct CDR3 sequences, less than 40% of which are singletons, and approximately 3.5% rests with the top ten. Axillary draining lymph nodes of breast cancer patients supplied the node samples. Specimen: axillary lymph node tissue. The receptors originated from a female donor with breast cancer. Some clones in this sample may be carry-over from other donors' samples.

Ten or more counts support this clonotype. V gene TRBV2 combines with J gene TRBJ1-6; D is undetermined. There are 15 residues in the CDR3. Germline loops: CDR1 SNHLY, CDR2 FYNNEI. Trimming left V 0 bases short and J 11 bases short, with 14 bases between. Written as DNA, the CDR3 is TGTGCCAGCAGTGAAGCGCTTCTTGGGTCGACACCCCTCCACTTT. It codes for CASSEALLGSTPLHF.

This clonotype has more than one count but fewer than ten. The chain couples TRBV11-1 to TRBJ1-1; TRBD1 is a possible D gene (5 bases). Trimming removed 5 bases from V and 10 bases from J, with 8 bases in between. The length of the CDR3 is 10 residues. Per germline, CDR1 SGHAT and CDR2 FQDESV (reference sequence). CDR3 protein: CASSPGRAFF. CDR3 nucleotides: TGTGCCAGCAGCCCGGGACGAGCTTTCTTT. Based on the CDR3 plus reference TRBV11-1 and TRBJ1-1, the full variable domain is EAEVAQSPRYKITEKSQAVAFWCDPISGHATLYWYRQILGQGPELLVQFQDESVVDDSQLPKDRFSAERLKGVDSTLKIQPAELGDSAMYLCASSPGRAFFGQGTRLTVV.

This clonotype was found many times. The gene calls are TRBV5-1 and TRBJ1-2, with a tentative D call TRBD1 (6 bases). CDR3 length: 14 amino acids. The V gene's germline CDR1 is SGHRS and CDR2 YFSETQ. V lost 0 bases and J lost 6, with 12 bases in between. CDR3 sequence: CASSLAAGGDGYTF. The CDR3 DNA reads TGCGCCAGCAGCTTGGCCGCGGGGGGCGATGGCTACACCTTC.